The 2 T cell receptor beta chains below come from one sample, sequenced in a study of OX40 agonist ivuxolimab in advanced cancers. The method was immunoSEQ multiplex PCR; TCRdb's version includes in-frame clones alone and lacks a portion of them. This table has about 20,000 clones, about 83% appearing once. Specimen: CD4+ or CD8+ T cells sorted from blood, collected in a trial of the OX40 agonist ivuxolimab. All receptors come from an adult with an advanced solid tumor such as melanoma, head and neck, liver or kidney cancer.

This clone was seen more than once but under ten times. The chain is built from TRBV30 and TRBJ1-2; 7 nucleotides agree with TRBD1. The trim removed 3 bases at V and 7 bases at J, leaving 5 bases unmatched. Per the germline V gene, CDR1 is GTSNPN and CDR2 is SVGIG (reference sequence). This CDR3 is 12 amino acids long. In nucleotides, the CDR3 is TGTGCCTGGAGGGAGGGGGCGCGTGGCTACACCTTC. Protein sequence: CAWREGARGYTF.

The J gene is TRBJ1-1, the V gene TRBV27, with no clear D. Trimming took off 3 bases at V and 0 bases at J, with 5 bases between the two ends. This CDR3 contains 13 residues. Germline V lookup: CDR1 MNHEY, CDR2 SMNVEV (reference sequence). CDR3 loop: CASSFSLNTEAFF. CDR3 in DNA: TGTGCCAGCAGTTTTTCCCTGAACACTGAAGCTTTCTTT.